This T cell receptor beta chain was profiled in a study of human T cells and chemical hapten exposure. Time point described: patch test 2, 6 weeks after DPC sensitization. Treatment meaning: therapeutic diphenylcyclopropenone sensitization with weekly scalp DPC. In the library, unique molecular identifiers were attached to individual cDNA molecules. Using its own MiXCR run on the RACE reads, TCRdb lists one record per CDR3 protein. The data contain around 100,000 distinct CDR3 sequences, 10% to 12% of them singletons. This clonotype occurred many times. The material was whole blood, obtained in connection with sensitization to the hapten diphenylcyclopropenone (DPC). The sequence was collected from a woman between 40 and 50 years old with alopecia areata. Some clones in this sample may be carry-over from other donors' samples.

For the CDR3, the DNA is TGTGCCAGCTCCCTAGGCAATAATTCACCCCTCCACTTT. Translating gives CASSLGNNSPLHF. J is TRBJ1-6 and V is TRBV7-9; D is undetermined. This CDR3 is built from 13 residues. Deletions cut 8 bases from V and 5 bases from J, with 10 bases between. The germline CDR1 and CDR2 sequences are SEHNR and FQNEAQ (reference sequence).